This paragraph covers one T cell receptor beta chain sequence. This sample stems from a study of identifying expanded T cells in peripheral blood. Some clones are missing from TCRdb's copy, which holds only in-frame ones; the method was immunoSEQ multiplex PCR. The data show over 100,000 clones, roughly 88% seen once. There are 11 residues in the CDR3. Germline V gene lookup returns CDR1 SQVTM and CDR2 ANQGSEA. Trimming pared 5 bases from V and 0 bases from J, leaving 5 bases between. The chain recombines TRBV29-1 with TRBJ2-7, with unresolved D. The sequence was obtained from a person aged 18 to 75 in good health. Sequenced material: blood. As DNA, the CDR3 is TGCAGCGTTTACAGCTCCTACGAGCAGTACTTC. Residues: CSVYSSYEQYF.